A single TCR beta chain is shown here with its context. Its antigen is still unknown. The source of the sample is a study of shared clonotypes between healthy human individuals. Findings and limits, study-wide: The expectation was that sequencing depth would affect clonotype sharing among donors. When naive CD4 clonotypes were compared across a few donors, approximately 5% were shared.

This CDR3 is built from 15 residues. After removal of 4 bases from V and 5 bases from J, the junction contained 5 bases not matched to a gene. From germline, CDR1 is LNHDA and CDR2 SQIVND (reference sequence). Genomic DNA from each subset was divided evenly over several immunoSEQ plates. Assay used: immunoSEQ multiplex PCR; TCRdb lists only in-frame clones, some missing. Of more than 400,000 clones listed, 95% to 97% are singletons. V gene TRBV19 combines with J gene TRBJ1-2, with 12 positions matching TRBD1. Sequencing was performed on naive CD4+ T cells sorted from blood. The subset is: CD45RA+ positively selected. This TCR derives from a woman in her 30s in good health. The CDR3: CASSTPGQGAYGYTF. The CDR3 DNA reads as TGTGCCAGTAGTACCCCGGGACAGGGGGCGTATGGCTACACCTTC. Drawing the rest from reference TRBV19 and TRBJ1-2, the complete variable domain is DGGITQSPKYLFRKEGQNVTLSCEQNLNHDAMYWYRQDPGQGLRLIYYSQIVNDFQKGDIAEGYSVSREKKESFPLTVTSAQKNPTAFYLCASSTPGQGAYGYTFGSGTRLTVV.